Each of the 31 T cell receptor beta chains below was sequenced from the same sample in a study of T cells in Graves' hyperthyroidism and ophthalmopathy. TCR beta CDR3 regions were amplified from RNA transcripts. In the first-round RT-PCR of the TCR CDR3, the HTBI primer set was used. TCRdb re-called the multiplex PCR reads with MiXCR, one entry per CDR3 protein. The sample consists of around 620,000 distinct CDR3 sequences, around 46% of them appearing once. Material for sequencing was peripheral blood or thyroid tissue (not recorded which). These receptors all come from an adult woman with Graves' disease, either hyperthyroidism or ophthalmopathy (not recorded which).

Comments on this clonotype: No conserved phenylalanine or tryptophan ends this CDR3, so it is likely a read error. For the CDR3, the DNA is TGCAGTGCTCTGACAGGGTCGGAGACCCAGTACCTC. Protein: CSALTGSETQYL. The rearrangement joins TRBV20-1 to TRBJ2-5, with 7 bases identical to TRBD1. Germline CDR1 is DFQATT and CDR2 is SNEGSKA (reference sequence). Germline trimming cut 5 bases from V and 5 bases from J; bases unmatched to any gene: 5. CDR3 size: 12 residues.

The genes are TRBV5-6 and TRBJ2-2; 10 bases are shared with TRBD1. This CDR3 has 12 amino acids. CDR1 is SGHDT, CDR2 YYEEEE, per germline. V shed 0 bases, J shed 16 bases, and the junction held 3 bases outside the gene matches. The CDR3 sequence is CASSLGQGAQFF. The DNA of the CDR3 is TGTGCCAGCAGCTTGGGACAGGGGGCGCAGTTTTTT. Full variable domain (outside the CDR3, taken from reference TRBV5-6 and TRBJ2-2): DAGVTQSPTHLIKTRGQQVTLRCSPKSGHDTVSWYQQALGQGPQFIFQYYEEEERQRGNFPDRFSGHQFPNYSSELNVNALLLGDSALYLCASSLGQGAQFFGEGSRLTVL.

The sample holds a few counts of this clonotype. The CDR3 DNA reads as TGCGCCAGCAGTGAGATCCCTTTGGGCCAGCCCCAGCATTTT. Translating it yields CASSEIPLGQPQHF. This chain connects TRBV10-2 to TRBJ1-5; D is unresolved. Looked up from germline, CDR1 is WSHSY and CDR2 is SAAADI. The CDR3 runs 14 residues. Trimming took off 2 bases at V and 7 bases at J, with 12 bases between the two ends.

This clonotype appeared once. The chain has TRBV6-1 and TRBJ1-2; D remains unclear. CDR1 MNHNS and CDR2 SASEGT come from the germline V gene. The CDR3 is 13 amino acids. Trimming removed 6 bases from V and 8 bases from J, with 16 bases in between. The CDR3 region has the DNA TGTGCCAGCAGACGACGGACCTCCGCGGGCTACACCTTC. This encodes CASRRRTSAGYTF.

There are many counts of this clonotype. The chain uses TRBV19 and TRBJ2-7; D gene unclear. Trimming pared 3 bases from V and 9 bases from J, leaving 18 bases between. The CDR3 length is 14 residues. Germline V gene lookup returns CDR1 LNHDA and CDR2 SQIVND (reference sequence). CDR3 region: CASSMGSSLGGQYF. The CDR3 region has the DNA TGTGCCAGTAGTATGGGTAGCTCCCTTGGCGGGCAGTACTTC.

The chain recombines TRBV13 with TRBJ2-2; 9 bases line up with TRBD2. The CDR3 length is 19 residues. J gave up 4 bases and V 5 bases, and 17 bases lay outside the gene matches. Looked up from germline, CDR1 is PRHDT and CDR2 is FYEKMQ (reference sequence). The CDR3 DNA is TGTGCCAGCAGCCCGTTTTCATCTAGCGGGGAAACGGGCACCGGGGAGCTGTTTTTT. This gives the protein CASSPFSSSGETGTGELFF.

Many counts were recorded for this clonotype. The rearrangement joins TRBV11-3 to TRBJ1-5; D unclear. Germline lookup yields CDR1 SGHNT and CDR2 YENEEA. V lost 3 bases and J 5 bases, leaving 11 bases between the germline ends. The CDR3 runs 14 residues. The CDR3 bases are TGTGCCAGCAGCTTTAGACACTCGCATCAGCCCCAGCATTTT. It codes for CASSFRHSHQPQHF.

This clonotype was recorded only once. The rearrangement joins TRBV29-1 to TRBJ2-7; D gene uncertain. The J call could be wrong; TRBJ2-1 is a better fit for the DNA end. CDR1 SQVTM and CDR2 ANQGSEA come from the germline V gene. The CDR3 runs to 10 residues. In nucleotides, the CDR3 is TGCAGCGTCGTAGTTGATGAGCAGTTCTTC. It codes for CSVVVDEQFF.

Remarks on this clonotype: One end of the junction is discordant with germline, which a read error may explain. V usage is TRBV10-3 and J usage is TRBJ1-5; 7 bases map to TRBD1. There are 15 residues in the CDR3. Germline loops: CDR1 ENHRY, CDR2 SYGVKD. CDR3 sequence: CASSQMTGSHQPQHF. Written as DNA, the CDR3 is TGTGCCAGCAGTCAAATGACAGGGTCTCATCAGCCCCAGCATTTT.

V gene TRBV2 combines with J gene TRBJ1-5, with a weak D call TRBD1 (5 bases). The CDR3 is made up of 15 amino acids. Trimming cost V 6 bases and J 7 bases, with 19 bases left between them. Germline lookup yields CDR1 SNHLY and CDR2 FYNNEI. CDR3 in amino acids: CASSAADWGNQPQHF. CDR3 nucleotides: TGTGCCAGCAGCGCTGCGGACTGGGGGAACCAGCCCCAGCATTTT.

The rearrangement uses TRBV7-9 and TRBJ1-1, with TRBD1 as a possible D gene (6 bases). Germline V gives CDR1 SEHNR, CDR2 FQNEAQ (reference sequence). The CDR3 contains 14 residues. Trimming took off 3 bases at V and 4 bases at J, with 12 bases between the two ends. CDR3 loop: CASSFGGGVTEAFF. Here the CDR3 DNA reads TGTGCCAGCAGCTTCGGAGGGGGGGTCACTGAAGCTTTCTTT.

This clonotype was counted ten times or more. The V and J genes are TRBV7-9 and TRBJ1-2; no reliable D call. This CDR3 is 15 amino acids long. Germline V lookup: CDR1 SEHNR, CDR2 FQNEAQ (reference sequence). Trimming removed 5 bases at V and 2 bases at J, with 15 bases between. This chain's CDR3 is CASSPTTKTNYGYTF. For the CDR3, the DNA is TGTGCCAGCAGCCCCACCACTAAGACAAACTATGGCTACACCTTC.

The V call is TRBV9, the J call TRBJ1-2; no clear D. The CDR3 is 12 residues long. V was clipped by 6 bases and J by 8 bases, with 14 bases between them. Germline values: CDR1 SGDLS, CDR2 YYNGEE. The CDR3 DNA follows: TGTGCCAGCACCGACGCAAATGGGGGCTACACCTTC. Its translation is CASTDANGGYTF.

In its sample, this clonotype was seen many times. The rearrangement links TRBV27 to TRBJ1-6; D call uncertain. In germline, CDR1 is MNHEY, CDR2 SMNVEV (reference sequence). This CDR3 is built from 16 residues. Trimming stripped 6 bases from V and 7 bases from J, with 19 bases between. The DNA for the CDR3 is TGTGCCAGCAGAACGTCAACGATCTCACAGAATTCACCCCTCCACTTT. Amino acid sequence: CASRTSTISQNSPLHF.

The chain recombines TRBV16 with TRBJ1-6; 7 bases map to TRBD1. J was trimmed by 10 bases and V by 4 bases; bases with no gene match: 4. The germline gives CDR1 KGHSY, CDR2 FQNENV. The CDR3 spans 13 residues. Here the CDR3 DNA reads TGTGCCAGCAGCCCGCGGGACAGATCACCCCTCCACTTT. This sequence encodes CASSPRDRSPLHF.

This clonotype was found many times. V gene TRBV9 combines with J gene TRBJ2-2; D is undetermined. The CDR3 runs 16 residues. Trimming removed 0 bases from V and 6 bases from J, with 15 bases in between. Germline CDR1 and CDR2: SGDLS and YYNGEE. The CDR3 is CASSVARSEIAGELFF. In DNA, the CDR3 is TGTGCCAGCAGCGTAGCGCGATCAGAGATAGCCGGGGAGCTGTTTTTT.

This clonotype was detected many times. The chain is built from TRBV7-2 and TRBJ1-1; tentatively, D is TRBD1 (5 bases). Trimming left V 1 base short and J 10 bases short, with 13 bases between. The germline CDR1 and CDR2 sequences are SGHTA and FQGNSA. CDR3 length equals 13 residues. CDR3 nucleotides: TGTGCCAGCAGCTTAGTCAGGGAAAAAGGAGCTTTCTTT. This sequence encodes CASSLVREKGAFF.

The genes are TRBV29-1 and TRBJ2-6; D gene uncertain. This CDR3 has 14 residues. Looked up from germline, CDR1 is SQVTM and CDR2 is ANQGSEA. Trimming left V 1 base short and J 1 base short, with 5 bases between. The CDR3 DNA is TGCAGCGTTGAAGGGGTGTCTGGGGCCAACGTCCTGACTTTC. Amino acid sequence: CSVEGVSGANVLTF.

The chain links TRBV7-9 to TRBJ2-3; D is possibly TRBD1 or TRBD2 (5 bases each). Trimming stripped 4 bases from V and 6 bases from J, with 14 bases between. Germline V gene data show CDR1 as SEHNR and CDR2 as FQNEAQ (reference sequence). CDR3 length: 14 amino acids. CDR3 coding DNA: TGTGCCAGCAGCTCACAGGAGGTGGCTGATACGCAGTATTTT. It translates to CASSSQEVADTQYF.

The chain recombines TRBV7-2 with TRBJ2-7; D gene ambiguous. In germline, CDR1 is SGHTA, CDR2 FQGNSA. V was clipped by 3 bases and J by 5 bases, with 14 bases between them. The CDR3 sequence is 14 residues long. The CDR3 coding sequence is TGTGCCAGCAGCTTCTACGAAAGTTCCCACGAGCAGTACTTC. It is translated as CASSFYESSHEQYF. Variable domain in full (rest from reference TRBV7-2 and TRBJ2-7): GAGVSQSPSNKVTEKGKDVELRCDPISGHTALYWYRQSLGQGLEFLIYFQGNSAPDKSGLPSDRFSAERTGGSVSTLTIQRTQQEDSAVYLCASSFYESSHEQYFGPGTRLTVT.

This clonotype was picked up many times. This sequence joins TRBV12-3 or TRBV12-4 and TRBJ1-1; D possibly corresponds to TRBD1 (5 bases). Trimming stripped 5 bases from V and 4 bases from J, with 11 bases between. There are 13 residues in the CDR3. CDR3 region: CASSLDTITEAFF. DNA of the CDR3: TGTGCCAGCAGTCTGGACACCATCACTGAAGCTTTCTTT.

The chain couples TRBV6-6 to TRBJ1-2; 7 positions match TRBD1. Trimming took 5 bases from V and 6 from J; bases not matched to a gene: 18. CDR1 is MNHNY, CDR2 SVGAGI, per germline (reference sequence). There are 17 residues in the CDR3. CDR3 coding DNA: TGTGCCAGCAGTGAAACAGGGGTATATAGCAAAGGAGATGGCTACACCTTC. Translation: CASSETGVYSKGDGYTF.

This chain connects TRBV6-5 to TRBJ1-1; a possible D gene is TRBD1 (6 bases). V lost 2 bases and J 8 bases, leaving 15 bases between the germline ends. The CDR3 extends over 14 amino acids. Germline V gene lookup returns CDR1 MNHEY and CDR2 SVGAGI. The CDR3 here is CASSYGGSAGEAFF. The DNA of the CDR3 is TGTGCCAGCAGTTACGGGGGCAGTGCGGGCGAAGCTTTCTTT.

The V gene is TRBV20-1, the J gene TRBJ2-7, with 9 positions matching TRBD2. V lost 0 bases, J lost 7 bases, and 7 bases stayed unmatched. Germline CDR1 reads DFQATT; CDR2 reads SNEGSKA (reference sequence). The CDR3 totals 14 residues. DNA of the CDR3: TGCAGTGCTAGAGATAGACTAGCGGCGGGGGAGCAGTACTTC. Its protein product is CSARDRLAAGEQYF.

The table lists this clonotype with many counts. V is TRBV20-1 and J is TRBJ1-5, with a tentative D call TRBD1 (6 bases). This CDR3 is built from 14 residues. With 6 bases removed from V and 3 bases from J, the gap between germline ends came to 15 bases. Germline loops: CDR1 DFQATT, CDR2 SNEGSKA (reference sequence). CDR3 coding DNA: TGCAGTGCAAAGAGGGGGGGAATCAATCAGCCCCAGCATTTT. Amino acid sequence: CSAKRGGINQPQHF.

The V gene is TRBV28, the J gene TRBJ2-7; perhaps TRBD1 as D (6 bases). This CDR3 spans 14 amino acids. The germline V gene encodes CDR1 MDHEN and CDR2 SYDVKM. Trimming cost V 6 bases and J 0 bases, with 12 bases left between them. The DNA of the CDR3 is TGTGCCAGCAGACCTACAGGGATCTCCTACGAGCAGTACTTC. Its translation is CASRPTGISYEQYF.

The table lists this clonotype with a count of one. A read error may be the cause here, since a much bigger clone is one base away. CDR3 in DNA: TGTGCCAGCACCCAGGGGATTACCTACGGGCAGTACTTC. Amino acid sequence: CASTQGITYGQYF. The rearrangement uses TRBV6-5 and TRBJ2-7, with D possibly being TRBD1 (6 bases). Germline CDR1 is MNHEY and CDR2 is SVGAGI. This CDR3 has 13 residues.

About this clonotype: No DNA is shown, since the ends of the CDR3 on it are uncertain; the CDR3 is the one TCRdb lists. This rearrangement joins TRBV2 to TRBJ1-1; TRBD1 is the table's D call, not checked against the DNA. The germline gives CDR1 SNHLY, CDR2 FYNNEI. The CDR3 length is 15 residues, termini included. The CDR3 here is CACSASRGQETEAFF.

This clonotype was counted at least ten times. V gene TRBV20-1 combines with J gene TRBJ1-1, with D perhaps TRBD1 (5 bases). Germline V gene sequence: CDR1 DFQATT, CDR2 SNEGSKA (reference sequence). The CDR3 loop spans 15 amino acids. V lost 5 bases and J 3 bases, leaving 19 bases between the germline ends. CDR3 protein: CSAWGTGGEDTEAFF. The CDR3 DNA sequence: TGCAGTGCTTGGGGGACGGGAGGGGAGGACACTGAAGCTTTCTTT.

The chain combines TRBV7-2 with TRBJ2-1; 10 bases match TRBD2. The CDR3 contains 14 residues. Germline loops: CDR1 SGHTA, CDR2 FQGNSA. The trim removed 1 base at V and 6 bases at J, leaving 0 bases unmatched. In DNA form, the CDR3 reads TGTGCCAGCAGCTTAGGGACTAGCGGCAATGAGCAGTTCTTC. Translation: CASSLGTSGNEQFF.

The V gene is TRBV7-2, the J gene TRBJ1-2, with D possibly TRBD1 on 5 matching bases. V shed 1 base and J shed 4 bases, with 13 bases lying between them. The germline V gene encodes CDR1 SGHTA and CDR2 FQGNSA. The CDR3 runs to 15 residues. CDR3 loop: CASSLGQTSGYGYTF. The CDR3 DNA is TGTGCCAGCAGCTTAGGACAGACAAGCGGCTATGGCTACACCTTC.